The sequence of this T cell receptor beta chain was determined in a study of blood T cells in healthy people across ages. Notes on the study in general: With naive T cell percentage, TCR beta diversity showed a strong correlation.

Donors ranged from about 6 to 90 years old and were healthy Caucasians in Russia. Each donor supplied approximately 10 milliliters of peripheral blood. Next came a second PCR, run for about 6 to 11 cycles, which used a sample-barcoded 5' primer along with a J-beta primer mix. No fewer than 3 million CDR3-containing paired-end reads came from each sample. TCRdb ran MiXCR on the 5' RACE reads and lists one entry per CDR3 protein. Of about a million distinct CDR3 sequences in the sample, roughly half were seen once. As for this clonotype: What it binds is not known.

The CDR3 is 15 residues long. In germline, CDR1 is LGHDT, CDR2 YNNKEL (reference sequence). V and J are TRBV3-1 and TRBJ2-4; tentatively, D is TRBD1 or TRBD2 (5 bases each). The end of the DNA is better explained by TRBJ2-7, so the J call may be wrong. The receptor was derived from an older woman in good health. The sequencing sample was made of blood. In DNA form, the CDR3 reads TGTGCCAGCAGCCAAGACGTCGGGACGGGGTACGAGCAGTACTTC. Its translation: CASSQDVGTGYEQYF.